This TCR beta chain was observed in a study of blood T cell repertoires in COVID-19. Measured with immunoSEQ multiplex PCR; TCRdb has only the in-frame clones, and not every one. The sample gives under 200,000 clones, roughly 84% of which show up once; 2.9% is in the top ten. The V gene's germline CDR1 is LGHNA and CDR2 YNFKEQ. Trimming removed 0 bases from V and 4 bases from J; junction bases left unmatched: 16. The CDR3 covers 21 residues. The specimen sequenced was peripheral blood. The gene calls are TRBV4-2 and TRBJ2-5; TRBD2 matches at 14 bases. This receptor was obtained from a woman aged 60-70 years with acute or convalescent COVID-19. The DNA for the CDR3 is TGTGCCAGCAGCCAAGATGGCTTGGGTCGACTAGCGGGGGGGCCGGGAGAGACCCAGTACTTC. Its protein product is CASSQDGLGRLAGGPGETQYF.